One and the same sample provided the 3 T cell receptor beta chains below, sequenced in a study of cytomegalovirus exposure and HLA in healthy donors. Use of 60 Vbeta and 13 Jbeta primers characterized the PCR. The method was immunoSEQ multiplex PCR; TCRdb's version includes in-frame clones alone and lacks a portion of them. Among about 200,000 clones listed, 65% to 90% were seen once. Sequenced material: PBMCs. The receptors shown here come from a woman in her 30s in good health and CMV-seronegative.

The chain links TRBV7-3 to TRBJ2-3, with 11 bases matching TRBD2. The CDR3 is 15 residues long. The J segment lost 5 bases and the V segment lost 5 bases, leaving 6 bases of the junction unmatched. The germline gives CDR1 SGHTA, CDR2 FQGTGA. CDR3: CASSHQLAGEDTQYF. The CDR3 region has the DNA TGTGCCAGCAGCCACCAACTAGCGGGAGAAGATACGCAGTATTTT.

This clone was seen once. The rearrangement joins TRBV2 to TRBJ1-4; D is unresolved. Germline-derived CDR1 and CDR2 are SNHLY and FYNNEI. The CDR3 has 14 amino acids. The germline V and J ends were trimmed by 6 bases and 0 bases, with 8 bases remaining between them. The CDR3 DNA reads TGTGCCAGCAGGAGAGAGCCAACTAATGAAAAACTGTTTTTT. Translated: CASRREPTNEKLFF.

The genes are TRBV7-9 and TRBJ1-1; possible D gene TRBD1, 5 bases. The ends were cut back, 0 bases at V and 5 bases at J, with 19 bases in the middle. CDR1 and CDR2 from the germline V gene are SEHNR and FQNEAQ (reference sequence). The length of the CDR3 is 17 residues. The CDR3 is CASSLAPQGGYRTEAFF. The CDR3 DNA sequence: TGTGCCAGCAGCTTAGCCCCCCAGGGAGGGTATAGGACTGAAGCTTTCTTT.